Following are 25 T cell receptor beta chains from one sample sequenced in a study of cytomegalovirus exposure and HLA in healthy donors. Researchers ran the PCR with 60 Vbeta and 13 Jbeta primers. The table came from immunoSEQ multiplex PCR; TCRdb's copy has only in-frame clones and leaves some out. The table shows almost 200,000 clones, with 70% to 80% occurring only once. Sequencing was performed on PBMCs. The receptors come from a man under 40 in good health and CMV-seronegative.

CDR3 region: CASSTAGTGSSGRTYEQYF. The CDR3 DNA sequence: TGTGCCAGCAGCACTGCCGGGACAGGGTCTAGCGGGCGGACCTACGAGCAGTACTTC. The V gene is TRBV21-1, the J gene TRBJ2-7; no DNA check was done on the table's D call, TRBD1. TRBV21-1 is shown as a pseudogene. The CDR3 consists of 19 residues.

This chain connects TRBV27 to TRBJ1-6; 9 bases are a match to TRBD1. V was pared by 8 bases and J by 5 bases, with 4 bases of the junction left unmatched. The CDR3 has 14 residues. Germline loops: CDR1 MNHEY, CDR2 SMNVEV (reference sequence). The CDR3 DNA is TGTGCCAGCGGTCGACAGGGGGATAATTCACCCCTCCACTTT. This translates into CASGRQGDNSPLHF.

The chain recombines TRBV28 with TRBJ2-7; the D is unclear. The V gene's germline CDR1 is MDHEN and CDR2 SYDVKM. Trimming pared 7 bases from V and 5 bases from J, leaving 15 bases between. CDR3 size: 13 residues. The CDR3 here is CASMSLRGDEQYF. The CDR3 DNA reads as TGTGCCAGCATGAGTCTACGTGGTGACGAGCAGTACTTC.

The chain uses TRBV7-6 and TRBJ2-5; 8 positions match TRBD1. The CDR3 has 14 amino acids. With V trimmed by 5 bases and J by 2 bases, 4 bases remained unmatched. Germline V gives CDR1 SGHVS, CDR2 FNYEAQ. For the CDR3, the DNA is TGTGCCAGCAGCCAGGGGGCCGGGCAAGAGACCCAGTACTTC. It is translated as CASSQGAGQETQYF.

This clone occurred a few times. The V gene is TRBV5-4, the J gene TRBJ2-1; 11 bases map to TRBD2. CDR1 SGHNT and CDR2 YYREEE come from the germline V gene (reference sequence). J was trimmed by 6 bases and V by 9 bases; bases with no gene match: 14. This CDR3 is built from 16 residues. The CDR3 reads CATLRELAGGLNEQFF. CDR3 nucleotides: TGTGCCACCCTTAGGGAGCTAGCGGGAGGACTCAATGAGCAGTTCTTC. The entire variable domain, with the rest obtained from reference TRBV5-4 and TRBJ2-1, is as follows: ETGVTQSPTHLIKTRGQQVTLRCSSQSGHNTVSWYQQALGQGPQFIFQYYREEENGRGNFPPRFSGLQFPNYSSELNVNALELDDSALYLCATLRELAGGLNEQFFGPGTRLTVL.

V and J are TRBV10-1 and TRBJ2-1; D not certain. The V and J ends lost 1 base and 7 bases respectively, with 11 bases between them. Germline CDR1 is WNHNN and CDR2 is SYGVQD (reference sequence). The CDR3 loop spans 14 amino acids. The CDR3 loop reads CASSEFGGRNEQFF. The DNA for the CDR3 is TGCGCCAGCAGTGAGTTTGGCGGTCGGAATGAGCAGTTCTTC.

The J gene is TRBJ2-7, the V gene TRBV6-5; D might be TRBD1 (5 bases). V was cut by 6 bases and J by 0 bases, with 9 bases left in between. This CDR3 is built from 13 residues. Germline CDR1 and CDR2: MNHEY and SVGAGI. The CDR3 protein is CASRPGYSYEQYF. The DNA for the CDR3 is TGTGCCAGCAGACCAGGGTACTCCTACGAGCAGTACTTC.

V usage is TRBV5-1 and J usage is TRBJ2-3; 10 positions agree with TRBD2. Germline CDR1 is SGHRS and CDR2 is YFSETQ. J gave up 0 bases and V 4 bases, and 5 bases lay outside the gene matches. The CDR3 is 16 amino acids. CDR3 sequence: CASSPLTSGSTDTQYF. CDR3 nucleotide sequence: TGCGCCAGCAGCCCACTGACTAGCGGGAGCACAGATACGCAGTATTTT. The full variable domain, with the rest looked up from reference TRBV5-1 and TRBJ2-3, is KAGVTQTPRYLIKTRGQQVTLSCSPISGHRSVSWYQQTPGQGLQFLFEYFSETQRNKGNFPGRFSGRQFSNSRSEMNVSTLELGDSALYLCASSPLTSGSTDTQYFGPGTRLTVL.

This chain links TRBV10-3 with TRBJ1-1; tentative D call: TRBD1 (6 bases). Germline CDR1 reads ENHRY; CDR2 reads SYGVKD. The CDR3 covers 12 residues. V shed 6 bases and J shed 8 bases, with 13 bases lying between them. CDR3 DNA: TGTGCCATCAGCCCGGACAGTGGGGAAGCTTTCTTT. This gives the protein CAISPDSGEAFF.

The rearrangement joins TRBV5-4 to TRBJ2-7; TRBD1 agrees at 10 bases. V dropped 1 base and J dropped 4; count of bases not matched to a gene: 5. Germline values: CDR1 SGHNT, CDR2 YYREEE (reference sequence). The length of the CDR3 is 15 residues. CDR3: CASSLTTGGAYEQYF. In DNA form, the CDR3 reads TGTGCCAGCAGCTTGACGACAGGGGGCGCTTACGAGCAGTACTTC.

The rearrangement links TRBV6-6 to TRBJ1-1; TRBD1 agrees at 7 bases. V lost 6 bases and J lost 0; bases outside the gene matches: 7. Germline CDR1 reads MNHNY; CDR2 reads SVGAGI (reference sequence). The CDR3 totals 15 residues. The CDR3 coding sequence is TGTGCCAGCAGCATCCCCGGGACAGTGAACACTGAAGCTTTCTTT. As protein: CASSIPGTVNTEAFF.

The chain is built from TRBV28 and TRBJ2-2; 9 bases match TRBD1. There are 16 residues in the CDR3. V lost 2 bases to trimming and J lost 3 bases; unmatched junction nucleotides: 4. Germline CDR1 MDHEN, CDR2 SYDVKM. The CDR3 here is CASSLQGQGYTGELFF. CDR3 bases: TGTGCCAGCAGTTTACAGGGACAGGGTTACACCGGGGAGCTGTTTTTT. Drawing the rest from reference TRBV28 and TRBJ2-2, the complete variable domain is DVKVTQSSRYLVKRTGEKVFLECVQDMDHENMFWYRQDPGLGLRLIYFSYDVKMKEKGDIPEGYSVSREKKERFSLILESASTNQTSMYLCASSLQGQGYTGELFFGEGSRLTVL.

Worth noting for this clone: An end of the junction does not agree with germline; a read error may underlie this. The chain couples TRBV5-1 to TRBJ2-7, with 8 bases aligning to TRBD1. The CDR3 consists of 17 residues. Germline lookup yields CDR1 SGHRS and CDR2 YFSETQ. The DNA for the CDR3 is TGCGCCAGCACCTTGGGGGATGGGACAGGACGATACTACGAGCAGTACTTC. As protein: CASTLGDGTGRYYEQYF.

This clone was observed a few times. V is TRBV4-2 and J is TRBJ2-2, with 11 bases fitting TRBD2. Germline values: CDR1 LGHNA, CDR2 YNFKEQ. V lost 7 bases to trimming and J lost 5 bases; unmatched junction nucleotides: 6. The CDR3 consists of 15 residues. CDR3 amino acids: CASMTSGVQTGELFF. CDR3 nucleotides: TGTGCCAGCATGACTAGCGGGGTTCAAACCGGGGAGCTGTTTTTT.

This sequence joins TRBV7-6 and TRBJ2-6; D possibly corresponds to TRBD1 (5 bases). The CDR3 is 17 residues long. V lost 1 base to trimming and J lost 2 bases, with 12 bases between them. Germline assignment: CDR1 SGHVS and CDR2 FNYEAQ. The CDR3 DNA sequence: TGTGCCAGCAGCTTAGATTTGGGGCAGACTGGGGCCAACGTCCTGACTTTC. Encoded protein: CASSLDLGQTGANVLTF.

This clone was observed a handful of times. The chain links TRBV6-1 to TRBJ2-3; possibly TRBD2 for D (6 bases). Trimming stripped 3 bases from V and 0 bases from J, with 10 bases between. CDR1 is MNHNS, CDR2 SASEGT, per germline. The CDR3 contains 15 residues. As DNA, the CDR3 is TGTGCCAGCAGTGATTTCGGGGGTAGCACAGATACGCAGTATTTT. It is translated as CASSDFGGSTDTQYF.

The chain carries TRBV10-3 and TRBJ2-2; TRBD2 aligns across 8 bases. Per the germline V gene, CDR1 is ENHRY and CDR2 is SYGVKD. V was pared by 9 bases and J by 6 bases, with 3 bases of the junction left unmatched. The CDR3 has 12 residues. The CDR3 region has the DNA TGTGCCATGCGGGGGGTGGCCGGGGAGCTGTTTTTT. Translation gives CAMRGVAGELFF.

The chain carries TRBV5-1 and TRBJ1-4, with TRBD1 matching over 10 bases. The length of the CDR3 is 15 residues. The germline V gene has CDR1 SGHRS and CDR2 YFSETQ. Trimming took 4 bases from V and 8 from J; bases not matched to a gene: 8. The CDR3 DNA is TGCGCCAGCAGCGGGGGGACAGGGGCTAGCGAAAAACTGTTTTTT. Its translation: CASSGGTGASEKLFF.

The CDR3 loop is CASSSTGYTQETQYF. In DNA form, the CDR3 reads TGTGCCAGCAGCTCTACGGGATATACCCAAGAGACCCAGTACTTC. The rearrangement uses TRBV7-9 and TRBJ2-5, with a weak D call TRBD2 (5 bases). The germline gives CDR1 SEHNR, CDR2 FQNEAQ (reference sequence). The V end lost 4 bases, the J end lost 1 base, and 13 bases lay between the germline ends. The CDR3 is 15 amino acids.

This clone showed up just a few times. The V and J genes are TRBV2 and TRBJ2-2; 8 bases match TRBD1. Trimming at V came to 6 bases and at J to 1 base, leaving 1 base not matched to a gene. CDR1 SNHLY and CDR2 FYNNEI come from the germline V gene. CDR3 length equals 14 residues. The CDR3 bases are TGTGCCAGCAGCGGACAGGGGAACACCGGGGAGCTGTTTTTT. Translating gives CASSGQGNTGELFF.

The rearrangement links TRBV10-2 to TRBJ2-1, with TRBD1 matching over 8 bases. The V segment lost 5 bases and the J segment 6 bases; nucleotides outside the gene matches: 12. The CDR3 is made up of 16 amino acids. Germline V gene lookup returns CDR1 WSHSY and CDR2 SAAADI. CDR3 sequence reads: CASSPARGQGSNEQFF. Written as DNA, the CDR3 is TGCGCCAGCAGTCCTGCCCGCGGACAGGGTAGCAATGAGCAGTTCTTC.

The chain joins TRBV6-1 to TRBJ2-1; tentative D call: TRBD1 (6 bases). CDR3 size: 15 residues. Trimming took off 3 bases at V and 5 bases at J, with 14 bases between the two ends. CDR1 is MNHNS and CDR2 is SASEGT in the germline V gene. The CDR3 loop reads CASSEFAGVNNEQFF. In DNA, the CDR3 is TGTGCCAGCAGTGAGTTTGCAGGGGTCAACAATGAGCAGTTCTTC.

This chain links TRBV29-1 with TRBJ2-1; 7 positions match TRBD2. Germline trimming cut 8 bases from V and 7 bases from J; bases unmatched to any gene: 14. The CDR3 is 14 amino acids. Per the germline V gene, CDR1 is SQVTM and CDR2 is ANQGSEA. CDR3 protein: CSLDFGGGRNEQFF. CDR3 sequence (DNA): TGCAGCCTCGATTTTGGGGGAGGGCGGAATGAGCAGTTCTTC.

V gene TRBV7-9 combines with J gene TRBJ2-1, with D perhaps matching TRBD1 (5 bases). The CDR3 is made up of 14 amino acids. V shed 5 bases and J shed 7 bases, with 15 bases lying between them. Germline CDR1 is SEHNR and CDR2 is FQNEAQ (reference sequence). The CDR3 protein is CASSPWGMGNEQFF. In nucleotides, the CDR3 is TGTGCCAGCAGCCCCTGGGGCATGGGAAATGAGCAGTTCTTC.

The chain combines TRBV9 with TRBJ1-2; no definite D call. Germline V gene lookup returns CDR1 SGDLS and CDR2 YYNGEE. The CDR3 covers 16 residues. V dropped 6 bases and J dropped 7 bases, with 25 bases sitting between them. The CDR3 loop is CASTAHPGSLSTGYTF. For the CDR3, the DNA is TGTGCCAGCACCGCTCACCCCGGGAGCCTGTCGACTGGCTACACCTTC.